The TCR beta chain described here comes from a study of CD8 T cells in ankylosing spondylitis. CDR1 is SGHRS and CDR2 is YFSETQ in the germline V gene. The CDR3 totals 15 residues. V was pared by 0 bases and J by 6 bases, with 13 bases between. Researchers built TCR beta libraries using quantitative 5'-RACE with molecular barcodes. TCRdb re-derived calls from the 5' RACE reads in MiXCR, one entry per CDR3 protein. Among about 150,000 distinct CDR3 sequences listed, around 43% were seen once. The chain employs TRBV5-1 and TRBJ2-4, with D perhaps matching TRBD1 (5 bases). The clonotype originates from a male donor with ankylosing spondylitis. The sample taken for sequencing was synovial fluid, either unsorted or a sorted T cell fraction (not recorded which). In DNA, the CDR3 is TGCGCCAGCAGCTTGGCCTTGGGGCTAGGAAACATTCAGTACTTC. The encoded protein is CASSLALGLGNIQYF.